This T cell receptor (beta chain) is from a study of blood T cell repertoires in COVID-19. Study as a whole: Acute and convalescent COVID-19 specimens originated in the United States, Italy and Spain.

The germline gives CDR1 SNHLY, CDR2 FYNNEI. The CDR3 spans 14 residues. The V gene end was trimmed by 4 bases and the J gene end by 0 bases; junction bases not matched to a gene: 3. In the original processing: How many nucleated cells were present was estimated from reference gene primer amplification. The protocol was immunoSEQ multiplex PCR, while the TCRdb copy is restricted to in-frame clones and leaves out a portion. The V and J calls and clone size were taken over from that table, and D and trimming were inferred from the DNA. Among over 100,000 clones listed, over 70% were seen once. Material: peripheral blood. The origin of this receptor is a woman between 70 and 85 years old with acute or convalescent COVID-19. The chain couples TRBV2 to TRBJ2-7; 7 bases line up with TRBD2. CDR3 sequence: CASSVTGGSYEQYF. CDR3 DNA: TGTGCCAGCAGTGTTACGGGGGGCTCCTACGAGCAGTACTTC.